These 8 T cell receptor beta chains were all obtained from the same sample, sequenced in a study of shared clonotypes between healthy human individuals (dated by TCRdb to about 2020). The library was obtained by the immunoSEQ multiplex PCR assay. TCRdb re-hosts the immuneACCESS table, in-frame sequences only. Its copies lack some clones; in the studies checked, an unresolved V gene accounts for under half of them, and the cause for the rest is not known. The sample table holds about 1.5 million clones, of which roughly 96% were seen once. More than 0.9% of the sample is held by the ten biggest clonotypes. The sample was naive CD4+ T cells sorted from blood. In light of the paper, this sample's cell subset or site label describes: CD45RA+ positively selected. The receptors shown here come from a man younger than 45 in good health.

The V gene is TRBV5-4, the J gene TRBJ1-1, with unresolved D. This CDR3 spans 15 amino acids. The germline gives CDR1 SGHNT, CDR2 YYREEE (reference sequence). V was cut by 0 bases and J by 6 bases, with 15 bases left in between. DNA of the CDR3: TGTGCCAGCAGCTTGGCCGGCTTAGGGCGGGCTGAAGCTTTCTTT. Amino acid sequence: CASSLAGLGRAEAFF.

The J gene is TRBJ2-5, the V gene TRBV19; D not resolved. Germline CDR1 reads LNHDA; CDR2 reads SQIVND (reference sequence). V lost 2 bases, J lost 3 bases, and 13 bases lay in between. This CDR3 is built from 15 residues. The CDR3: CASSIRLGTEETQYF. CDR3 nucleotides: TGTGCCAGTAGTATACGTTTAGGCACAGAAGAGACCCAGTACTTC.

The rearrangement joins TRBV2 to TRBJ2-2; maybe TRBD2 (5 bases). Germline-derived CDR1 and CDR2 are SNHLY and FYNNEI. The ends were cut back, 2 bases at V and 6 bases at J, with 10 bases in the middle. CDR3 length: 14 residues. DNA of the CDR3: TGTGCCAGCAGTGAAAGCGGCAGTTCCGGGGAGCTGTTTTTT. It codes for CASSESGSSGELFF.

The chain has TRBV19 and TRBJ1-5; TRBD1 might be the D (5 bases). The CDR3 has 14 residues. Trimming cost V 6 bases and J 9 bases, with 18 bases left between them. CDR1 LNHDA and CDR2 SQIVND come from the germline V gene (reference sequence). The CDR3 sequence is CASRGRPANGPQHF. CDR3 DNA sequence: TGTGCCAGTAGGGGACGGCCGGCTAACGGGCCCCAGCATTTT.

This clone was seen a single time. The CDR3 protein is CASSSREGTSEEQYF. The CDR3 nucleotides read TGTGCCAGCAGCTCCAGAGAGGGGACTAGCGAAGAGCAGTACTTC. This sequence joins TRBV9 and TRBJ2-7, with 10 bases identical to TRBD2. This CDR3 spans 15 amino acids. The germline V gene encodes CDR1 SGDLS and CDR2 YYNGEE. Trimming at V came to 4 bases and at J to 7 bases, leaving 11 bases not matched to a gene. Full variable domain (remainder filled in from reference TRBV9 and TRBJ2-7): DSGVTQTPKHLITATGQRVTLRCSPRSGDLSVYWYQQSLDQGLQFLIQYYNGEERAKGNILERFSAQQFPDLHSELNLSSLELGDSALYFCASSSREGTSEEQYFGPGTRLTVT.

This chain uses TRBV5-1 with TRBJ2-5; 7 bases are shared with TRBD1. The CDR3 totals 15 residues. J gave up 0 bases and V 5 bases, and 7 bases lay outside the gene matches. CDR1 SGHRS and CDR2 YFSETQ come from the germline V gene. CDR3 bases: TGCGCCAGCAGTCCCGGGACAGAGCACCAAGAGACCCAGTACTTC. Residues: CASSPGTEHQETQYF.

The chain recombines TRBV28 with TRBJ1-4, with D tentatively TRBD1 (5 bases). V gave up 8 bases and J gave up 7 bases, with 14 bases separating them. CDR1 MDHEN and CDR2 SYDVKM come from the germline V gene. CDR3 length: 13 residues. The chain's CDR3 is CASCLVGAEKLFF. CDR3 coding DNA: TGTGCCAGCTGTCTAGTCGGGGCTGAAAAACTGTTTTTT.

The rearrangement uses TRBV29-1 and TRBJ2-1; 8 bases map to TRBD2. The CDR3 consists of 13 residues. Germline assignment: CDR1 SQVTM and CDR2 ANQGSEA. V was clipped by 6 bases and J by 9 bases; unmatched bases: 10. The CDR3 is CSVAETSDGEQFF. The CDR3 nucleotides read TGCAGCGTAGCCGAGACTAGCGACGGTGAGCAGTTCTTC.